The source of this TCR beta chain is a study of control samples from healthy donors and cancer patients. Assay: immunoSEQ multiplex PCR; the TCRdb copy retains only in-frame clones and omits some. The table records under 200,000 clones, roughly 89% of them present only once. V was cut by 0 bases and J by 1 base, with 6 bases left in between. Per germline, CDR1 SGHTA and CDR2 FQGTGA. The CDR3 contains 14 residues. The receptor's source is a woman in her thirties in good health. The specimen was blood. V is TRBV7-3 and J is TRBJ1-1; a weak D match, TRBD1 (6 bases). CDR3 region: CASSLTTGNTEAFF. Here the CDR3 DNA reads TGTGCCAGCAGCTTAACGACAGGGAACACTGAAGCTTTCTTT.